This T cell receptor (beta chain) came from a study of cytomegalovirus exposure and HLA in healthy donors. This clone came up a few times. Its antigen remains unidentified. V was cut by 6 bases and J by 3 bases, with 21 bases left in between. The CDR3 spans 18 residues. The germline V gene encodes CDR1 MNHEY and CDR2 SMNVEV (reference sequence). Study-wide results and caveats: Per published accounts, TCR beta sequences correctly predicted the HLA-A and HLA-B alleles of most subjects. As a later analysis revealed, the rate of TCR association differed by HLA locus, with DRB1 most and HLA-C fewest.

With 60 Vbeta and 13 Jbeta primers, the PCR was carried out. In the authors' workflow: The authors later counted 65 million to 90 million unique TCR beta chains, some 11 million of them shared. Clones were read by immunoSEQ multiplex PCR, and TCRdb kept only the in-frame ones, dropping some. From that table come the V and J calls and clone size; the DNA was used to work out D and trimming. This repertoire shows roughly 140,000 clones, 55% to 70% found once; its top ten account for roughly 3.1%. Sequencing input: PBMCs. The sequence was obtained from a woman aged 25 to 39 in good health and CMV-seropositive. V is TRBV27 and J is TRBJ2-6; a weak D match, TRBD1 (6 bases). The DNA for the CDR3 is TGTGCCAGCAGACTCAGCTACTCAGGGGCTCGTGGGGCCAACGTCCTGACTTTC. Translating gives CASRLSYSGARGANVLTF.